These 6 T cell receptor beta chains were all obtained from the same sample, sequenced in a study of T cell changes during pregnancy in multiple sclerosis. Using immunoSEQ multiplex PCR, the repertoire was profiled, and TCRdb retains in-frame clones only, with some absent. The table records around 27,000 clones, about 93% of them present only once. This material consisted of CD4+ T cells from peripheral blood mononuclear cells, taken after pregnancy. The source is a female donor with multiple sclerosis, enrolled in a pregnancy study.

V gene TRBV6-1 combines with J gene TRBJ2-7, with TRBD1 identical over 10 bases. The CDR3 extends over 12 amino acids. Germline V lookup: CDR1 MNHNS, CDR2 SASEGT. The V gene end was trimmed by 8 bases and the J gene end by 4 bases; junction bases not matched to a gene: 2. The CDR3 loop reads CASGQGGYEQYF. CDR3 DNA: TGTGCCAGCGGACAGGGGGGATACGAGCAGTACTTC.

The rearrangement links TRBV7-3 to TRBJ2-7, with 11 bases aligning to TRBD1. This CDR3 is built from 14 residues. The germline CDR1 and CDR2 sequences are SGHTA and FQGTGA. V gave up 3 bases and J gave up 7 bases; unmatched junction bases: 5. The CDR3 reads CASSFGQGAVEQYF. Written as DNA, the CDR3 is TGTGCCAGCAGCTTCGGACAGGGGGCGGTTGAGCAGTACTTC.

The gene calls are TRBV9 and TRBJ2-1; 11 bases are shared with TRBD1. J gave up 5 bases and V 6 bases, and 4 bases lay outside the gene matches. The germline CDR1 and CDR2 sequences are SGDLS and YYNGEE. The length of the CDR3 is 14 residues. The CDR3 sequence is CASTLGQGDNEQFF. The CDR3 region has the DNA TGTGCCAGCACCTTGGGACAGGGGGACAATGAGCAGTTCTTC.

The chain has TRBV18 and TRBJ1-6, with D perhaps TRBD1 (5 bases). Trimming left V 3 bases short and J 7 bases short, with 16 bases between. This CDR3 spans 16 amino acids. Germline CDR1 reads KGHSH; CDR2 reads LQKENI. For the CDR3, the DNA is TGTGCCAGCTCACCCGGGACTAATTATGGGAATTCACCCCTCCACTTT. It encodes CASSPGTNYGNSPLHF. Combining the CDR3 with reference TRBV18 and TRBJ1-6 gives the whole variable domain NAGVMQNPRHLVRRRGQEARLRCSPMKGHSHVYWYRQLPEEGLKFMVYLQKENIIDESGMPKERFSAEFPKEGPSILRIQQVVRGDSAAYFCASSPGTNYGNSPLHFGNGTRLTVT.

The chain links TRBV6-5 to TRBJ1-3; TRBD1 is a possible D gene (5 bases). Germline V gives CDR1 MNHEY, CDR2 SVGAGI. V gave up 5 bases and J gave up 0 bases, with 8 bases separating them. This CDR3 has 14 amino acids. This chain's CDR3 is CASSLTGSGNTIYF. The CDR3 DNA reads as TGTGCCAGCAGTCTAACAGGCTCTGGAAACACCATATATTTT.

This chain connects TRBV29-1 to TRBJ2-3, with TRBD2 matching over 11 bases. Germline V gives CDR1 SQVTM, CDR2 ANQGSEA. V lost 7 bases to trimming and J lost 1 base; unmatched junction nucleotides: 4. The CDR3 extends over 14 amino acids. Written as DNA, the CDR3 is TGCAGCGGTAGCGGGAGGGGAGGCACAGATACGCAGTATTTT. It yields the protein CSGSGRGGTDTQYF.